This T cell receptor beta chain comes out of a study of blood T cell repertoires in COVID-19. Assay used: immunoSEQ multiplex PCR; TCRdb lists only in-frame clones, some missing. Here the sample spans 250,000 to 350,000 clones, roughly 90% being singletons. Trimming removed 4 bases at V and 2 bases at J, with 16 bases between. The CDR3 runs 16 residues. CDR1 is SGHNT and CDR2 is YENEEA in the germline V gene. Sequences were obtained from PBMCs or T cells enriched from blood (not recorded which). The sequence was obtained from a woman between 25 and 40 years old who had recovered from COVID-19. The gene calls are TRBV11-3 and TRBJ2-3; D is perhaps TRBD2 (6 bases). In DNA form, the CDR3 reads TGTGCCAGCAGCTCTAGAGGGGCGGGAACCACAGATACGCAGTATTTT. Its translation is CASSSRGAGTTDTQYF.